Below are 30 T cell receptor beta chains sequenced from a single sample in a study of blood T cell repertoires in COVID-19. TCRdb keeps only in-frame clones here, not all; method: immunoSEQ multiplex PCR. The data contain about 140,000 clones, roughly 80% of them singletons. Sequenced input: peripheral blood. Source of these receptors: a man in his fifties with acute or convalescent COVID-19.

This chain uses TRBV13 with TRBJ2-1; D is ambiguous. Deletions cut 3 bases from V and 0 bases from J, with 15 bases between. The CDR3 contains 17 residues. From germline, CDR1 is PRHDT and CDR2 FYEKMQ (reference sequence). CDR3 sequence reads: CASSFRGGSSSYNEQFF. The CDR3 region has the DNA TGTGCCAGCAGCTTCAGAGGTGGGTCGAGCTCCTACAATGAGCAGTTCTTC. The entire variable domain, with the rest obtained from reference TRBV13 and TRBJ2-1, is as follows: AAGVIQSPRHLIKEKRETATLKCYPIPRHDTVYWYQQGPGQDPQFLISFYEKMQSDKGSIPDRFSAQQFSDYHSELNMSSLELGDSALYFCASSFRGGSSSYNEQFFGPGTRLTVL.

Only one count was recorded for this clone. The junction differs from germline at one of its ends, possibly a read error. The V gene is TRBV11-2, the J gene TRBJ1-3; D perhaps matches TRBD1 (5 bases). Germline V gene lookup returns CDR1 SGHAT and CDR2 FQNNGV. This CDR3 has 11 residues. CDR3 DNA: TGTGCCGCCAAGCGCGGGGACGGACTACATTTT. Translation: CAAKRGDGLHF.

The CDR3 DNA reads TGTGCCAGTAGTATTAGGACAGGGAATAGCAATCAGCCCCAGCATTTT. It codes for CASSIRTGNSNQPQHF. The chain recombines TRBV19 with TRBJ1-5; 8 bases map to TRBD1. Germline lookup yields CDR1 LNHDA and CDR2 SQIVND (reference sequence). The CDR3 loop spans 16 amino acids. V was clipped by 3 bases and J by 0 bases; unmatched bases: 4.

This clone was observed a handful of times. The chain carries TRBV5-1 and TRBJ2-1; TRBD2 matches at 8 bases. CDR1 SGHRS and CDR2 YFSETQ come from the germline V gene. After removal of 1 base from V and 6 bases from J, the junction contained 9 bases not matched to a gene. This CDR3 has 16 residues. This CDR3 is CASSLQAGVGSNEQFF. CDR3 nucleotides: TGCGCCAGCAGCTTGCAAGCGGGGGTCGGGAGCAATGAGCAGTTCTTC.

DNA for the CDR3: TGTGCCAGCAGTTTATGGACAGGGGGGGTAGATACGCAGTATTTT. As protein: CASSLWTGGVDTQYF. This chain links TRBV28 with TRBJ2-3, with 9 nucleotides matching TRBD1. Per the germline V gene, CDR1 is MDHEN and CDR2 is SYDVKM. With 0 bases clipped from V and 5 bases from J, the junction kept 3 bases outside the gene matches. The CDR3 spans 15 residues.

The chain couples TRBV5-1 to TRBJ2-1; 7 nucleotides align to TRBD2. The CDR3 runs 15 residues. The trim removed 4 bases at V and 3 bases at J, leaving 7 bases unmatched. CDR1 and CDR2 (germline): SGHRS, YFSETQ. The CDR3 bases are TGCGCCAGCAGCCGAAGCGGGGTCAACTACAATGAGCAGTTCTTC. This sequence encodes CASSRSGVNYNEQFF.

This chain connects TRBV29-1 to TRBJ1-2; 8 bases are shared with TRBD1. The germline CDR1 and CDR2 sequences are SQVTM and ANQGSEA. Trimming took 4 bases from V and 5 from J; bases not matched to a gene: 3. This CDR3 region has 12 residues. CDR3 sequence reads: CSVGQGQYGYTF. The CDR3, as DNA: TGCAGCGTTGGACAGGGGCAATATGGCTACACCTTC.

V and J are TRBV7-2 and TRBJ2-7; 7 nucleotides align to TRBD2. CDR1 and CDR2 from the germline V gene are SGHTA and FQGNSA. V was clipped by 1 base and J by 3 bases; unmatched bases: 6. This CDR3 is built from 15 residues. The CDR3, as DNA: TGTGCCAGCAGCTTAGTCGCGGGGGAAGACTACGAGCAGTACTTC. This translates into CASSLVAGEDYEQYF.

This chain connects TRBV6-2 or TRBV6-3 to TRBJ2-5; TRBD2 matches at 10 bases. V shed 2 bases and J 2 bases; nucleotides not matched to a gene: 8. Germline-derived CDR1 and CDR2 are MNHEY and SVGEGT. The CDR3 has 17 residues. CDR3: CASSYIGLAVPQETQYF. The CDR3 nucleotides are TGTGCCAGCAGTTACATTGGACTAGCGGTGCCTCAAGAGACCCAGTACTTC.

This clone was seen at least ten times. This sample also contains other DNA sequences that code for the same CDR3. V usage is TRBV28 and J usage is TRBJ1-4; 9 nucleotides align to TRBD1. Germline values: CDR1 MDHEN, CDR2 SYDVKM. With V trimmed by 4 bases and J by 3 bases, 3 bases remained unmatched. This CDR3 is 15 amino acids long. CDR3 nucleotides: TGTGCCAGCAGTTCTGGGACAGGGCCTAATGAAAAACTGTTTTTT. It specifies CASSSGTGPNEKLFF.

This clone was detected only once. The CDR3 region has the DNA TGCAGCGTTGAAACCGGGGAGGAAGCTTTCTTT. Its protein is CSVETGEEAFF. The V call is TRBV29-1, the J call TRBJ1-1; D gene ambiguous. V lost 2 bases and J lost 8, with 9 bases in between. The CDR3 extends over 11 amino acids. Germline CDR1 and CDR2: SQVTM and ANQGSEA.

This rearrangement joins TRBV10-3 to TRBJ2-5; tentatively, D is TRBD2 (7 bases). The V gene lost 6 bases and the J gene lost 5 bases, with 13 bases spanning the gap. The CDR3 totals 13 residues. Germline-derived CDR1 and CDR2 are ENHRY and SYGVKD. In DNA form, the CDR3 reads TGTGCCATCAGGGACGGGGGGCGGGAGACCCAGTACTTC. As protein: CAIRDGGRETQYF.

This clone has a handful of counts. The CDR3 reads CSVEVSGRVQETQYF. The CDR3 nucleotides are TGCAGCGTTGAAGTTAGTGGCAGGGTGCAAGAGACCCAGTACTTC. This sequence joins TRBV29-1 and TRBJ2-5; possibly TRBD1 for D (5 bases). CDR1 is SQVTM and CDR2 is ANQGSEA in the germline V gene. CDR3 length: 15 amino acids. Trimming cost V 1 base and J 2 bases, with 14 bases left between them. Complete variable domain (other parts from reference TRBV29-1 and TRBJ2-5): SAVISQKPSRDICQRGTSLTIQCQVDSQVTMMFWYRQQPGQSLTLIATANQGSEATYESGFVIDKFPISRPNLTFSTLTVSNMSPEDSSIYLCSVEVSGRVQETQYFGPGTRLLVL.

The chain recombines TRBV19 with TRBJ1-1, with TRBD1 as a possible D gene (5 bases). This CDR3 comprises 14 residues. Germline V gene lookup returns CDR1 LNHDA and CDR2 SQIVND (reference sequence). V lost 2 bases and J 4 bases, leaving 11 bases between the germline ends. CDR3: CASSIWQGGTEAFF. In nucleotides, the CDR3 is TGTGCCAGTAGTATATGGCAGGGCGGCACTGAAGCTTTCTTT.

The V and J genes are TRBV5-8 and TRBJ1-1; TRBD1 matches at 8 bases. V trimming: 3 bases; J trimming: 1 base; junction bases outside the gene matches: 5. The CDR3 extends over 15 amino acids. The germline CDR1 and CDR2 sequences are SGHTS and YDEGEE. The CDR3 DNA reads TGTGCCAGCAGCTCCGGACAGGGTGGGAACACTGAAGCTTTCTTT. It specifies CASSSGQGGNTEAFF.

The table lists this clone with a count of one. The V call is TRBV6-5, the J call TRBJ1-1; no clear D gene. Germline loops: CDR1 MNHEY, CDR2 SVGAGI. V lost 2 bases and J lost 1, with 11 bases in between. CDR3 length: 15 amino acids. The CDR3 sequence is CASSYQVSGNTEAFF. CDR3 nucleotide sequence: TGTGCCAGCAGTTACCAGGTTTCAGGGAACACTGAAGCTTTCTTT.

The chain uses TRBV5-1 and TRBJ1-1; a weak D match, TRBD1 (6 bases). Germline assignment: CDR1 SGHRS and CDR2 YFSETQ. Between the trimmed V and J ends, which lost 0 bases and 4 bases, there was a span of 13 bases. CDR3 length: 15 residues. Here the CDR3 reads CASSLGAGAGTEAFF. The CDR3 region has the DNA TGCGCCAGCAGCTTGGGCGCGGGGGCGGGCACTGAAGCTTTCTTT.

This chain joins TRBV11-2 and TRBJ1-1, with 10 bases fitting TRBD1. J gave up 10 bases and V 2 bases, and 7 bases lay outside the gene matches. The CDR3 consists of 14 residues. Germline CDR1 and CDR2: SGHAT and FQNNGV. The CDR3 region is CASSLTGTGVVAFF. The CDR3 DNA sequence: TGTGCCAGCAGCTTAACCGGGACAGGGGTAGTAGCTTTCTTT.

This clone appeared a few times. The gene calls are TRBV6-7 and TRBJ2-7; 8 bases align to TRBD1. TRBV6-7 belongs to the ORF category, with a function that is uncertain. CDR3 length equals 13 residues. Germline trimming cut 3 bases from V and 9 bases from J; bases unmatched to any gene: 7. Written as DNA, the CDR3 is TGTGCCAGCAGTTATCCCCCCGGGACAGGGCAGTACGTC. Its translation: CASSYPPGTGQYV.

The V and J genes are TRBV4-1 and TRBJ1-3, with D uncertain. Germline CDR1 MGHRA, CDR2 YSYEKL. Trimming took 1 base from V and 7 from J, leaving 17 bases between them. This CDR3 comprises 16 residues. CDR3 DNA: TGCGCCAGCAGCCAAGTGGCTCAAGGAGTTGCGAACACCATATATTTT. Translating it yields CASSQVAQGVANTIYF.

V and J are TRBV29-1 and TRBJ1-2; TRBD1 matches 10 bases. Germline CDR1 is SQVTM and CDR2 is ANQGSEA. The CDR3 consists of 17 residues. V gave up 7 bases and J gave up 3 bases; unmatched junction bases: 17. The CDR3 sequence is CSAVGLTGTGDDYGYTF. As DNA, the CDR3 is TGCAGCGCCGTGGGGTTAACCGGGACAGGGGACGACTATGGCTACACCTTC.

V is TRBV9 and J is TRBJ2-1; D unresolved. V gave up 3 bases and J gave up 5 bases, with 6 bases separating them. The CDR3 consists of 12 residues. Germline CDR1 SGDLS, CDR2 YYNGEE. Written as DNA, the CDR3 is TGTGCCAGCAGCGAGGAGAACAATGAGCAGTTCTTC. Protein sequence: CASSEENNEQFF. The whole variable domain, filled in from reference TRBV9 and TRBJ2-1, reads DSGVTQTPKHLITATGQRVTLRCSPRSGDLSVYWYQQSLDQGLQFLIQYYNGEERAKGNILERFSAQQFPDLHSELNLSSLELGDSALYFCASSEENNEQFFGPGTRLTVL.

The chain recombines TRBV25-1 with TRBJ2-7; 8 bases line up with TRBD1. J gave up 2 bases and V 8 bases, and 5 bases lay outside the gene matches. Germline V gene lookup returns CDR1 MGHDK and CDR2 SYGVNS. The CDR3 runs to 13 residues. The CDR3 sequence: CASAGQGTYEQYF. The DNA for the CDR3 is TGTGCCAGCGCTGGACAGGGAACCTACGAGCAGTACTTC.

The chain carries TRBV7-8 and TRBJ1-2; tentatively, D is TRBD1 (6 bases). V was shortened by 2 bases and J by 4 bases, with 11 bases between the two germline ends. The CDR3 runs 14 residues. CDR1 and CDR2 (germline): SGHVS, FQNEAQ. The chain's CDR3 is CASSLLDSFYGYTF. In DNA form, the CDR3 reads TGTGCCAGCAGCTTACTGGACAGCTTCTATGGCTACACCTTC.

The gene calls are TRBV19 and TRBJ1-6, with TRBD1 as a possible D gene (5 bases). The CDR3 extends over 13 amino acids. Trimming shortened V by 3 bases and J by 14 bases, and 14 bases separated the two germline ends. Germline V CDR1 and CDR2: LNHDA, SQIVND (reference sequence). CDR3 nucleotide sequence: TGTGCCAGTAGTATTTCGGGGGGTTGGGCCCTCCACTTT. Its translation is CASSISGGWALHF.

The chain has TRBV7-2 and TRBJ2-5; D possibly corresponds to TRBD1 (6 bases). The V end lost 4 bases, the J end lost 2 bases, and 14 bases lay between the germline ends. CDR3 length: 15 amino acids. CDR1 is SGHTA and CDR2 is FQGNSA in the germline V gene. CDR3 DNA sequence: TGTGCCAGCAGCTCTCAGACAGGCCTTCAAGAGACCCAGTACTTC. It is translated as CASSSQTGLQETQYF. The variable domain in full, completed from reference TRBV7-2 and TRBJ2-5, reads GAGVSQSPSNKVTEKGKDVELRCDPISGHTALYWYRQSLGQGLEFLIYFQGNSAPDKSGLPSDRFSAERTGGSVSTLTIQRTQQEDSAVYLCASSSQTGLQETQYFGPGTRLLVL.

V gene TRBV5-1 combines with J gene TRBJ1-2, with 7 nucleotides matching TRBD1. Germline CDR1 SGHRS, CDR2 YFSETQ. The CDR3 consists of 13 residues. J lost 8 bases, V lost 6 bases, and 10 bases had no gene match. CDR3 region: CASTFTGAGGYTF. As DNA, the CDR3 is TGCGCCAGCACCTTTACAGGGGCGGGCGGCTACACCTTC.

This clone was seen once. The chain links TRBV12-3 or TRBV12-4 to TRBJ1-2; tentatively, D is TRBD1 (6 bases). The CDR3 sequence is 13 residues long. Deletions cut 5 bases from V and 3 bases from J, with 10 bases between. CDR3 sequence (DNA): TGTGCCAGCAGTCCAGGGGTTGACTATGGCTACACCTTC. Its protein product is CASSPGVDYGYTF.

V gene TRBV30 combines with J gene TRBJ2-3; TRBD2 agrees at 9 bases. Germline V gene data show CDR1 as GTSNPN and CDR2 as SVGIG (reference sequence). V lost 2 bases to trimming and J lost 6 bases; unmatched junction nucleotides: 9. This CDR3 is 15 amino acids long. CDR3 protein: CAWSKVSGGGDTQYF. In nucleotides, the CDR3 is TGTGCCTGGAGTAAGGTTAGCGGGGGAGGGGATACGCAGTATTTT. Full variable domain (rest looked up from reference TRBV30 and TRBJ2-3): SQTIHQWPATLVQPVGSPLSLECTVEGTSNPNLYWYRQAAGRGLQLLFYSVGIGQISSEVPQNLSASRPQDRQFILSSKKLLLSDSGFYLCAWSKVSGGGDTQYFGPGTRLTVL.

This clone has more than one count but fewer than ten. The chain couples TRBV12-3 or TRBV12-4 to TRBJ2-3; possible D gene TRBD1, 6 bases. This CDR3 region has 13 residues. The V end lost 6 bases, the J end lost 6 bases, and 13 bases lay between the germline ends. The CDR3 region has the DNA TGTGCCAGCAGCCTAGGACAGAGGGATACGCAGTATTTT. Translated, it gives CASSLGQRDTQYF.